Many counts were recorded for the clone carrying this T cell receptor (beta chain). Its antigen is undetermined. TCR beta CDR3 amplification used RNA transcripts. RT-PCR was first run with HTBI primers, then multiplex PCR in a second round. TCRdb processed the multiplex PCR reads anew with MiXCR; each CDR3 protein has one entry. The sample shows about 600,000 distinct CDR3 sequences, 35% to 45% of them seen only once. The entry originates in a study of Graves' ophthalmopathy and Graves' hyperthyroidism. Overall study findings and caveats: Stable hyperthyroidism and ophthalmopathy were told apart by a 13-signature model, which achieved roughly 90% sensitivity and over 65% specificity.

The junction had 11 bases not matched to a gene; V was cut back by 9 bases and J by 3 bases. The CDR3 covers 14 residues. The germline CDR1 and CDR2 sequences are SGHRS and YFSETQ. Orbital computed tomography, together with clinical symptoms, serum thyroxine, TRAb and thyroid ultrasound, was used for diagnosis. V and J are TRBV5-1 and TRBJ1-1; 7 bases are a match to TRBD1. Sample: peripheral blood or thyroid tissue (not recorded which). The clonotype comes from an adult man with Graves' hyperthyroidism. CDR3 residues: CATSVLTGDTEAFF. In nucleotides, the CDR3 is TGCGCCACTTCGGTACTTACAGGGGACACTGAAGCTTTCTTT.